This T cell receptor (beta chain) originates from a study of Ad26.COV2.S vaccination and SARS-CoV-2 variants. Study context: Vaccine-arm donor from the placebo-controlled COV1001 Ad26.COV2.S trial. Participants got Ad26.COV2.S intramuscularly, once or twice 56 days apart. Study results and limitations: TCR breadth and depth analyses may have underestimated total T cell responses. Reported post-vaccination CD8+ and CD4+ T cell responses to spike showed substantial breadth.

This table comes from immunoSEQ multiplex PCR, and its TCRdb copy is limited to in-frame clones, with some not included. Seen here are around 300,000 clones, about 90% observed once, and the top ten hold 4.5% to 7%. As to treatment: some 19 received Ad26.COV2.S at low or high dose, single or two shots; a few received placebo; per-sample allocation not given. Collection of the samples took place on day 63 after the first injection of vaccine or placebo. Worth noting for this clone: Its specificity is not known.

The CDR3 is 15 amino acids. Germline V gene sequence: CDR1 SGHKS, CDR2 YYEKEE (reference sequence). The source is a person between 18 and 59 years old who received the Ad26.COV2.S COVID-19 vaccine or a placebo. The specimen comprised peripheral blood, sampled in a trial of Ad26.COV2.S vaccine versus placebo. The chain couples TRBV5-5 to TRBJ2-7; TRBD1 matches at 9 bases. The CDR3 protein is CASSRTWGQGFGTGV. The CDR3 bases are TGTGCCAGCAGCCGGACTTGGGGACAGGGATTTGGTACGGGGGTC.